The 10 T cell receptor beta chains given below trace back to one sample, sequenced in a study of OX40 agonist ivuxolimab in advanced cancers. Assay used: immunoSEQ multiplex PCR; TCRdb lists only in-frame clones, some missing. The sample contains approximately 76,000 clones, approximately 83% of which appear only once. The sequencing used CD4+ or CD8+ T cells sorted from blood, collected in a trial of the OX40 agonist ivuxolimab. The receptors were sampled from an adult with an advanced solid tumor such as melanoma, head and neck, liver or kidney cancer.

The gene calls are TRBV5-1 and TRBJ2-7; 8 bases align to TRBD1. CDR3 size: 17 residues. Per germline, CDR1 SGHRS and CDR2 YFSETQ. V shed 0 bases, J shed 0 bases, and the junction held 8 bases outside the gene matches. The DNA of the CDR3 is TGCGCCAGCAGCTTGGCAAGGGGGACAGGCCTCTCCTACGAGCAGTACTTC. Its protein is CASSLARGTGLSYEQYF.

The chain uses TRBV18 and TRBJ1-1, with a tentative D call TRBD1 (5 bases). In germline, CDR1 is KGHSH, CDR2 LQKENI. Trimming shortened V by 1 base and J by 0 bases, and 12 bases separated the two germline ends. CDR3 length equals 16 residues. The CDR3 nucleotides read TGTGCCAGCTCACCACTTGACAGCCTCATGAACACTGAAGCTTTCTTT. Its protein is CASSPLDSLMNTEAFF.

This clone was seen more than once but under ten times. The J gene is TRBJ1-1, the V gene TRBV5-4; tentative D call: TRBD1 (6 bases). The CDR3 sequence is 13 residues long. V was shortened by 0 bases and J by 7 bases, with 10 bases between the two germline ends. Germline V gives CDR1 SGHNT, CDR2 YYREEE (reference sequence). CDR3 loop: CASSLERGGEAFF. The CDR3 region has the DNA TGTGCCAGCAGCTTGGAGAGGGGGGGTGAAGCTTTCTTT. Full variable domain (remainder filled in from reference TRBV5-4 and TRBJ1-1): ETGVTQSPTHLIKTRGQQVTLRCSSQSGHNTVSWYQQALGQGPQFIFQYYREEENGRGNFPPRFSGLQFPNYSSELNVNALELDDSALYLCASSLERGGEAFFGQGTRLTVV.

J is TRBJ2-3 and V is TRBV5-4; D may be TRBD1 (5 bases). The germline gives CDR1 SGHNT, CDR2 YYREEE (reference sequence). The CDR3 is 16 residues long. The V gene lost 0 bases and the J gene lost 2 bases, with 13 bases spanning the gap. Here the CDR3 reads CASSLEGRAPTDTQYF. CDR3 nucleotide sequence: TGTGCCAGCAGCTTGGAGGGCAGGGCCCCCACAGATACGCAGTATTTT.

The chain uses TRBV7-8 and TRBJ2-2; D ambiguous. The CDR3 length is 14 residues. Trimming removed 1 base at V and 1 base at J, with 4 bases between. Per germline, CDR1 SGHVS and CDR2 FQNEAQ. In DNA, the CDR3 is TGTGCCAGCAGCTTAGAGGGGAACACCGGGGAGCTGTTTTTT. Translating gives CASSLEGNTGELFF.

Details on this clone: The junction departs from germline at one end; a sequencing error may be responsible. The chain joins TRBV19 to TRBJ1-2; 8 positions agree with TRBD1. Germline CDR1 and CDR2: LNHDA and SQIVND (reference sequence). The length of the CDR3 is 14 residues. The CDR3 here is CASRIDRGGSGYTF. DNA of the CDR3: TGTGCCAGTAGGATAGACAGGGGAGGTTCTGGCTACACCTTC.

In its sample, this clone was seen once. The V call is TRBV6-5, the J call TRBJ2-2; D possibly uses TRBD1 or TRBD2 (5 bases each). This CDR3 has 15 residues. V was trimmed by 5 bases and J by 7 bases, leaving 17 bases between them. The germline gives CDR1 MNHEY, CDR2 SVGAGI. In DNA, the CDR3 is TGTGCCAGCAGTAGCCTCCCCCGGGGCAGCGGGGAGCTGTTTTTT. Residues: CASSSLPRGSGELFF.

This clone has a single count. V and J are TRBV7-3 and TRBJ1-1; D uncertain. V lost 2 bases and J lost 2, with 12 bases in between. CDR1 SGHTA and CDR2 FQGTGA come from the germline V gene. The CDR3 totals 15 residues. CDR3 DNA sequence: TGTGCCAGCAGCTTAGAAGGGCGATCTAACACTGAAGCTTTCTTT. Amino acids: CASSLEGRSNTEAFF. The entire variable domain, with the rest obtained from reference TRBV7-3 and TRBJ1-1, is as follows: GAGVSQTPSNKVTEKGKYVELRCDPISGHTALYWYRQSLGQGPEFLIYFQGTGAADDSGLPNDRFFAVRPEGSVSTLKIQRTERGDSAVYLCASSLEGRSNTEAFFGQGTRLTVV.

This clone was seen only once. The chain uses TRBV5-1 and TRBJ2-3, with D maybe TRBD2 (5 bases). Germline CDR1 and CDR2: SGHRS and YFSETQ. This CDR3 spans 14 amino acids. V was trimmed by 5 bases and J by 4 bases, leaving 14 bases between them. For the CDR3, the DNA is TGCGCCAGCAGGGAGGTCCTTCCTGCAGATACGCAGTATTTT. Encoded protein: CASREVLPADTQYF.

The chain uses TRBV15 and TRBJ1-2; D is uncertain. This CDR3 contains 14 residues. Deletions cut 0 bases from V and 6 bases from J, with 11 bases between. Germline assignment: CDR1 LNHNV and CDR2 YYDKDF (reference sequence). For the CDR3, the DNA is TGTGCCACCAGCAGAGATATAGGGCAGGATGGCTACACCTTC. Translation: CATSRDIGQDGYTF.